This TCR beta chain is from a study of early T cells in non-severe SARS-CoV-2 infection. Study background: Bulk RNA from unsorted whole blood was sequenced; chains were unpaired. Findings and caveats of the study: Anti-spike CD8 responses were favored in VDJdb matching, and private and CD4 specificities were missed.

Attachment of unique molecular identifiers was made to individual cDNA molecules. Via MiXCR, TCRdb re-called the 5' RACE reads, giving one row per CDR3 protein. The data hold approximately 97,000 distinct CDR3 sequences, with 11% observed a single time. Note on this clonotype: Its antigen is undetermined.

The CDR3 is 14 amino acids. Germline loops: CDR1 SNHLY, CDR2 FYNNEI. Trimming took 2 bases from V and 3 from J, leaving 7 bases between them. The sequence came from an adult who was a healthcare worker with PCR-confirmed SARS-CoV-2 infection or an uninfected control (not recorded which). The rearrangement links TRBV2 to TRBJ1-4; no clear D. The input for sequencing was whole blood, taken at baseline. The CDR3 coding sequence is TGTGCCAGCAGTGAACTGGGAGCTAATGAAAAACTGTTTTTT. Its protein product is CASSELGANEKLFF.